This TCR beta chain was sequenced in a study of OX40 agonist ivuxolimab in advanced cancers. Study-level information: Ivuxolimab, which patients received intravenously every 2 weeks, was dosed at 0.01 to 10 mg/kg.

The assay was immunoSEQ multiplex PCR, and TCRdb's table has in-frame clones only and misses some. This repertoire shows tens of thousands of clones, 70% to 90% found once; its top ten account for under 0.75%. Germline CDR1 and CDR2: KGHSH and LQKENI. The CDR3 length is 18 residues. Germline trimming cut 4 bases from V and 3 bases from J; bases unmatched to any gene: 10. The receptor was derived from an adult with an advanced solid tumor such as melanoma, head and neck, liver or kidney cancer. Here the sequenced sample was CD4+ or CD8+ T cells sorted from blood, taken in a trial of the OX40 agonist ivuxolimab. V usage is TRBV18 and J usage is TRBJ2-2; 11 bases agree with TRBD2. The CDR3 region has the DNA TGTGCCAGCTCACACGACCCCCGACTAGCGGGGCACACCGGGGAGCTGTTTTTT. This encodes CASSHDPRLAGHTGELFF. Full variable domain (outside the CDR3, taken from reference TRBV18 and TRBJ2-2): NAGVMQNPRHLVRRRGQEARLRCSPMKGHSHVYWYRQLPEEGLKFMVYLQKENIIDESGMPKERFSAEFPKEGPSILRIQQVVRGDSAAYFCASSHDPRLAGHTGELFFGEGSRLTVL.